This TCR beta chain derives from a study of blood T cell repertoires in COVID-19. Across the study: Some COVID-19 samples were acute and others convalescent; all came from the United States, Italy and Spain.

Patients at the Seattle site were enrolled during active infection and followed longitudinally. Per germline, CDR1 MDHEN and CDR2 SYDVKM. This CDR3 is built from 15 residues. V shed 6 bases and J 1 base; nucleotides not matched to a gene: 6. In the study's own analysis: Reference gene primers were amplified, and this amplification served to estimate nucleated cell counts. Using immunoSEQ multiplex PCR, the repertoire was profiled, and TCRdb retains in-frame clones only, with some absent. The V and J calls and clone size are taken from that table; D and trimming were inferred from the DNA. The sample lists more than 80,000 clones; roughly four fifths were seen once.

The source material was peripheral blood. The sequence came from a man aged 80 or over with COVID-19, enrolled during active disease. The rearrangement links TRBV28 to TRBJ2-5; 9 nucleotides agree with TRBD1. The DNA of the CDR3 is TGTGCCAGCAGACCGGGACAGGGCCCCCAAGAGACCCAGTACTTC. Amino acids: CASRPGQGPQETQYF.